The 19 T cell receptor beta chains listed next were all sequenced from one sample in a study of beta chain features in type 1 diabetes. As every portion of the isolated RNA was reverse transcribed, the sequencing read expressed TCRB transcripts. TCRdb's table, derived via immunoSEQ multiplex PCR, lists solely in-frame clones and lacks some. The profile covers around 500,000 clones, with 10% to 12% appearing a single time and about 0.042% taken by the ten largest. Source material: naive CD4+ T cells from blood. These receptors all come from a woman younger than 30 in good health.

This clone was counted a single time. The chain links TRBV30 to TRBJ2-3; D call uncertain. The CDR3 extends over 13 amino acids. Germline V gene lookup returns CDR1 GTSNPN and CDR2 SVGIG (reference sequence). The ends were cut back, 5 bases at V and 3 bases at J, with 12 bases in the middle. CDR3: CAWGRGLTDTQYF. The CDR3 bases are TGTGCCTGGGGGCGAGGATTGACAGATACGCAGTATTTT.

This clone was observed a few times. The CDR3 protein is CASSLVVRSKGSYNEQFF. The CDR3 DNA follows: TGTGCCAGCAGCTTAGTGGTTCGGTCCAAAGGCTCCTACAATGAGCAGTTCTTC. The chain has TRBV7-2 and TRBJ2-1; D remains unclear. CDR1 is SGHTA and CDR2 is FQGNSA in the germline V gene. V gave up 1 base and J gave up 0 bases, with 16 bases separating them. The CDR3 is made up of 18 amino acids.

This clone has a handful of counts. The chain joins TRBV6-1 to TRBJ2-5; 8 bases map to TRBD2. Germline loops: CDR1 MNHNS, CDR2 SASEGT. The CDR3 totals 12 residues. The J segment lost 5 bases and the V segment lost 7 bases, leaving 3 bases of the junction unmatched. Written as DNA, the CDR3 is TGTGCCAGCACGGGAGGGTACGAGACCCAGTACTTC. Residues: CASTGGYETQYF.

This chain joins TRBV29-1 and TRBJ2-1; the match to TRBD2 covers 7 bases. The V gene's germline CDR1 is SQVTM and CDR2 ANQGSEA. V trimming: 3 bases; J trimming: 3 bases; junction bases outside the gene matches: 2. This CDR3 is 13 amino acids long. For the CDR3, the DNA is TGCAGCGTTGATAGGACTAGCTACAATGAGCAGTTCTTC. It codes for CSVDRTSYNEQFF.

This clone appeared a few times. The chain is built from TRBV9 and TRBJ2-2; TRBD2 is a possible D gene (5 bases). V lost 0 bases and J 6 bases, leaving 6 bases between the germline ends. The V gene's germline CDR1 is SGDLS and CDR2 YYNGEE. CDR3 size: 13 residues. CDR3 protein: CASSVVRAGELFF. The DNA for the CDR3 is TGTGCCAGCAGCGTAGTGAGGGCCGGGGAGCTGTTTTTT.

This clone has just a few counts. This chain connects TRBV5-1 to TRBJ1-4, with 8 bases lining up with TRBD1. V was clipped by 3 bases and J by 5 bases; unmatched bases: 6. From germline, CDR1 is SGHRS and CDR2 YFSETQ. There are 15 residues in the CDR3. The CDR3, as DNA: TGCGCCAGCAGCTACGGACAGGGAGGAAATGAAAAACTGTTTTTT. Protein product: CASSYGQGGNEKLFF.

In its sample, this clone was seen a few times. The chain recombines TRBV7-2 with TRBJ1-2; D gene uncertain. In germline, CDR1 is SGHTA, CDR2 FQGNSA. V gave up 0 bases and J gave up 4 bases, with 6 bases separating them. The CDR3 consists of 13 residues. The CDR3 region is CASSLAQGYGYTF. The CDR3 DNA follows: TGTGCCAGCAGCTTAGCGCAAGGCTATGGCTACACCTTC.

The chain links TRBV9 to TRBJ1-5; D not resolved. The CDR3 has 15 amino acids. The V gene's germline CDR1 is SGDLS and CDR2 YYNGEE. Trimming shortened V by 4 bases and J by 0 bases, and 11 bases separated the two germline ends. The DNA for the CDR3 is TGTGCCAGCAGCCCGACCGGAGATAGCAATCAGCCCCAGCATTTT. Amino acids: CASSPTGDSNQPQHF. Full variable domain (remainder filled in from reference TRBV9 and TRBJ1-5): DSGVTQTPKHLITATGQRVTLRCSPRSGDLSVYWYQQSLDQGLQFLIQYYNGEERAKGNILERFSAQQFPDLHSELNLSSLELGDSALYFCASSPTGDSNQPQHFGDGTRLSIL.

This chain's CDR3 is CARGLTLVYEQYF. The DNA of the CDR3 is TGTGCCAGGGGTTTGACGCTGGTCTACGAGCAGTACTTC. The chain links TRBV9 to TRBJ2-7; unclear D gene. Germline V gives CDR1 SGDLS, CDR2 YYNGEE. This CDR3 has 13 amino acids. The V end was cut by 8 bases, the J end by 3 bases, with 15 bases between.

CDR3 DNA: TGTGCCAGCAGAAACCTCGATCAACTGTTTTTT. Translating it yields CASRNLDQLFF. The chain is built from TRBV2 and TRBJ1-4, with D hard to call. CDR3 length equals 11 residues. The V end lost 6 bases, the J end lost 12 bases, and 11 bases lay between the germline ends. Per the germline V gene, CDR1 is SNHLY and CDR2 is FYNNEI.

This clone was seen only a few times. The V and J genes are TRBV4-3 and TRBJ2-7, with D uncertain. Germline assignment: CDR1 LGHNA and CDR2 YSLEER. The CDR3 runs to 16 residues. Between the trimmed V and J ends, which lost 0 bases and 0 bases, there was a span of 12 bases. The chain's CDR3 is CASSQDWTESSYEQYF. In DNA, the CDR3 is TGCGCCAGCAGCCAAGATTGGACGGAGAGCTCCTACGAGCAGTACTTC.

CDR3: CASSRLIASLGNTIYF. The DNA of the CDR3 is TGTGCCAGCAGCCGGCTTATCGCGTCCCTCGGAAACACCATATATTTT. The V gene is TRBV14, the J gene TRBJ1-3; D gene ambiguous. V gave up 4 bases and J gave up 4 bases, with 17 bases separating them. Germline V gene lookup returns CDR1 SGHDN and CDR2 FVKESK. This CDR3 contains 16 residues.

This chain connects TRBV4-2 to TRBJ2-5; 7 nucleotides align to TRBD2. J was trimmed by 5 bases and V by 4 bases; bases with no gene match: 16. This CDR3 has 17 residues. Germline CDR1 is LGHNA and CDR2 is YNFKEQ. This CDR3 is CASSPDGTTNPRETQYF. DNA for the CDR3: TGTGCCAGCAGCCCCGACGGGACTACCAATCCCCGGGAGACCCAGTACTTC.

The chain combines TRBV4-3 with TRBJ2-1; 11 bases are a match to TRBD2. This CDR3 is 16 amino acids long. The germline gives CDR1 LGHNA, CDR2 YSLEER. The ends lost 3 bases at V and 6 bases at J; junction bases unmatched: 7. The CDR3 loop reads CASSQVGTSGANEQFF. DNA for the CDR3: TGCGCCAGCAGCCAGGTGGGGACTAGCGGTGCCAATGAGCAGTTCTTC.

A few counts support this clone. The rearrangement joins TRBV15 to TRBJ1-4; D remains ambiguous. CDR1 LNHNV and CDR2 YYDKDF come from the germline V gene (reference sequence). Trimming left V 6 bases short and J 1 base short, with 6 bases between. The CDR3 has 13 amino acids. Here the CDR3 reads CATRSLTNEKLFF. CDR3 sequence (DNA): TGTGCCACCAGGAGCCTAACTAATGAAAAACTGTTTTTT. Full variable domain (remainder filled in from reference TRBV15 and TRBJ1-4): DAMVIQNPRYQVTQFGKPVTLSCSQTLNHNVMYWYQQKSSQAPKLLFHYYDKDFNNEADTPDNFQSRRPNTSFCFLDIRSPGLGDTAMYLCATRSLTNEKLFFGSGTQLSVL.

This clone turned up a few times. The CDR3 DNA follows: TGTGCCACAGTCCGGGAGAACACCGGGGAGCTGTTTTTT. Translation gives CATVRENTGELFF. This chain connects TRBV15 to TRBJ2-2, with a possible D match to TRBD2 (5 bases). Germline assignment: CDR1 LNHNV and CDR2 YYDKDF (reference sequence). Trimming shortened V by 9 bases and J by 1 base, and 9 bases separated the two germline ends. The CDR3 has 13 amino acids.

In the case of this clone: One end of the junction does not line up with germline, which may come from a read error. This rearrangement joins TRBV7-7 to TRBJ2-7; 9 positions agree with TRBD2. Germline V lookup: CDR1 SSHAT, CDR2 FNYEAQ (reference sequence). The length of the CDR3 is 15 residues. CDR3 in amino acids: CASSPGGLAGLRQYF. The CDR3 DNA follows: TGTGCTAGCAGCCCCGGGGGACTAGCTGGGTTGAGGCAGTACTTC.

This clone was counted between two and nine times. J is TRBJ2-7 and V is TRBV7-2; 12 bases map to TRBD2. The V gene's germline CDR1 is SGHTA and CDR2 FQGNSA. The CDR3 covers 17 residues. The junction had 8 bases not matched to a gene; V was cut back by 2 bases and J by 3 bases. The CDR3 region has the DNA TGTGCCAGCAGCTTAAGACTAGCGGGAGCTTATCACTACGAGCAGTACTTC. Translating gives CASSLRLAGAYHYEQYF.

In this sample, this clone turned up a few times. The J gene is TRBJ1-2, the V gene TRBV14; D not certain. Between the trimmed V and J ends, which lost 1 base and 7 bases, there was a span of 16 bases. The CDR3 covers 15 residues. Germline V lookup: CDR1 SGHDN, CDR2 FVKESK. The CDR3 DNA reads TGTGCCAGCAGCCAAGTACCCGGGATCTCTAGTGGCTACACCTTC. Translated: CASSQVPGISSGYTF.